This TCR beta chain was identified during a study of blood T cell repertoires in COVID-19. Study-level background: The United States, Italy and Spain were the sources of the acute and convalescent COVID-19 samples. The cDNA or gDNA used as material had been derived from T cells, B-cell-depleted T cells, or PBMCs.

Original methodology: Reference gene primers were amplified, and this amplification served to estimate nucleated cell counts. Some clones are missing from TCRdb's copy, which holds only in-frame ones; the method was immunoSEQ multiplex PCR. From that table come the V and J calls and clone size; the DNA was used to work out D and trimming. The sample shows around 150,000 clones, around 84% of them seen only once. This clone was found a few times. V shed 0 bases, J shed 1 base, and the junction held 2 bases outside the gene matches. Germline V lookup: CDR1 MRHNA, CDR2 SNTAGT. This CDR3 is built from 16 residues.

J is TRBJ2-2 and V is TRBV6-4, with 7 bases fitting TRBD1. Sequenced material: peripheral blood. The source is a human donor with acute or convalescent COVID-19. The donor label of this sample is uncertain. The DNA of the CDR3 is TGTGCCAGCAGTGACTCAACAGGGGAGAACACCGGGGAGCTGTTTTTT. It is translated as CASSDSTGENTGELFF.